One and the same sample provided the 12 T cell receptor beta chains below, sequenced in a study of cytomegalovirus exposure and HLA in healthy donors. Amplification used 60 Vbeta primers and 13 Jbeta primers. Data came from immunoSEQ multiplex PCR; TCRdb stores just in-frame clones and leaves some out. The sample consists of some 100,000 clones, approximately 71% of them appearing once. The sample taken for sequencing was PBMCs. The receptors here all came from a woman in her 70s in good health and CMV-seropositive.

The rearrangement joins TRBV2 to TRBJ1-5; 7 bases align to TRBD1. Trimming cost V 5 bases and J 0 bases; bases outside gene matches: 4. Per germline, CDR1 SNHLY and CDR2 FYNNEI. The CDR3 contains 15 residues. CDR3 in DNA: TGTGCCAGCAGTACCGGGACAGTTAGCAATCAGCCCCAGCATTTT. Translating it yields CASSTGTVSNQPQHF.

The rearrangement joins TRBV11-3 to TRBJ1-5; D perhaps matches TRBD1 (6 bases). Germline-derived CDR1 and CDR2 are SGHNT and YENEEA. This CDR3 contains 14 residues. Trimming pared 5 bases from V and 1 base from J, leaving 9 bases between. The CDR3 DNA reads TGTGCCAGCAGCCAAGACAGGAGCAATCAGCCCCAGCATTTT. It codes for CASSQDRSNQPQHF. Supplemented by reference TRBV11-3 and TRBJ1-5, the full variable domain reads EAGVVQSPRYKIIEKKQPVAFWCNPISGHNTLYWYLQNLGQGPELLIRYENEEAVDDSQLPKDRFSAERLKGVDSTLKIQPAELGDSAVYLCASSQDRSNQPQHFGDGTRLSIL.

This clone was seen more than once but under ten times. V and J are TRBV5-8 and TRBJ1-5, with D perhaps matching TRBD1 (6 bases). Germline CDR1 reads SGHTS; CDR2 reads YDEGEE. Trimming shortened V by 0 bases and J by 3 bases, and 10 bases separated the two germline ends. The CDR3 totals 15 residues. The DNA for the CDR3 is TGTGCCAGCAGCTTGGTCTGGGGGCTCAATCAGCCCCAGCATTTT. Encoded protein: CASSLVWGLNQPQHF. Based on the CDR3 plus reference TRBV5-8 and TRBJ1-5, the full variable domain is EAGVTQSPTHLIKTRGQQATLRCSPISGHTSVYWYQQALGLGLQFLLWYDEGEERNRGNFPPRFSGRQFPNYSSELNVNALELEDSALYLCASSLVWGLNQPQHFGDGTRLSIL.

In regard to this clone: Other DNA variants within this sample encode the same CDR3. The chain is built from TRBV7-9 and TRBJ1-4; D may be TRBD1 (5 bases). The CDR3 runs 18 residues. Germline CDR1 reads SEHNR; CDR2 reads FQNEAQ (reference sequence). Trimming removed 4 bases from V and 1 base from J, with 19 bases in between. The CDR3 nucleotides are TGTGCCAGCAGCTCGCGGGGGGGATCGGGGGAAACTAATGAAAAACTGTTTTTT. As protein: CASSSRGGSGETNEKLFF. The full variable domain, with the rest looked up from reference TRBV7-9 and TRBJ1-4, is DTGVSQNPRHKITKRGQNVTFRCDPISEHNRLYWYRQTLGQGPEFLTYFQNEAQLEKSRLLSDRFSAERPKGSFSTLEIQRTEQGDSAMYLCASSSRGGSGETNEKLFFGSGTQLSVL.

This clone has just a few counts. The chain employs TRBV6-5 and TRBJ2-2; maybe TRBD2 (6 bases). From germline, CDR1 is MNHEY and CDR2 SVGAGI. Deletions cut 2 bases from V and 3 bases from J, with 10 bases between. The CDR3 consists of 15 residues. For the CDR3, the DNA is TGTGCCAGCAGTTACGGGGGGTACGACACCGGGGAGCTGTTTTTT. It encodes CASSYGGYDTGELFF.

This sequence joins TRBV14 and TRBJ1-6; TRBD1 matches at 7 bases. This CDR3 is 13 amino acids long. CDR1 is SGHDN and CDR2 is FVKESK in the germline V gene. The V and J ends lost 4 bases and 9 bases, in that order; junction bases with no gene match: 3. The CDR3: CASSLRQGSPLHF. The CDR3 region has the DNA TGTGCCAGCAGCCTCAGACAGGGTTCACCCCTCCACTTT.

This chain uses TRBV6-5 with TRBJ1-2, with 10 bases matching TRBD1. CDR1 and CDR2 (germline): MNHEY, SVGAGI. J lost 2 bases, V lost 6 bases, and 6 bases had no gene match. The CDR3 is made up of 15 amino acids. This CDR3 is CASSYDRGRNYGYTF. DNA of the CDR3: TGTGCCAGCAGCTACGACAGGGGGCGCAACTATGGCTACACCTTC.

This chain joins TRBV5-1 and TRBJ1-3; D perhaps matches TRBD1 (6 bases). V gave up 4 bases and J gave up 2 bases, with 16 bases separating them. Germline lookup yields CDR1 SGHRS and CDR2 YFSETQ. CDR3 length: 16 residues. The CDR3 loop reads CASSTAPGVPGNTIYF. CDR3 DNA sequence: TGCGCCAGCAGCACCGCGCCAGGGGTTCCTGGAAACACCATATATTTT.

V gene TRBV6-5 combines with J gene TRBJ1-2; D remains ambiguous. V was cut by 8 bases and J by 0 bases, with 10 bases left in between. This CDR3 has 13 amino acids. Germline values: CDR1 MNHEY, CDR2 SVGAGI. Here the CDR3 DNA reads TGTGCCAGCGGGAGTTTCTCTAACTATGGCTACACCTTC. Translated: CASGSFSNYGYTF.

Many counts were recorded for this clone. The chain has TRBV6-5 and TRBJ2-7; D is uncertain. The V and J ends lost 0 bases and 2 bases respectively, with 14 bases between them. Per the germline V gene, CDR1 is MNHEY and CDR2 is SVGAGI. CDR3 length: 16 amino acids. CDR3 protein: CASSYSSDPRPYEQYF. CDR3 coding DNA: TGTGCCAGCAGTTACTCTTCCGACCCTAGGCCCTACGAGCAGTACTTC.

The chain links TRBV15 to TRBJ1-5; TRBD1 is a possible D gene (6 bases). CDR3 length: 14 residues. The V end lost 8 bases, the J end lost 1 base, and 12 bases lay between the germline ends. Germline V CDR1 and CDR2: LNHNV, YYDKDF (reference sequence). CDR3 region: CATAGGSSNQPQHF. The CDR3 nucleotides are TGTGCCACCGCGGGGGGCTCAAGCAATCAGCCCCAGCATTTT.

In DNA form, the CDR3 reads TGTGCCAGCAGCTTGGGACAGGGACCCACCGGGGAGCTGTTTTTT. It yields the protein CASSLGQGPTGELFF. The chain recombines TRBV7-2 with TRBJ2-2; 9 nucleotides match TRBD1. Trimming cost V 3 bases and J 4 bases; bases outside gene matches: 3. CDR1 SGHTA and CDR2 FQGNSA come from the germline V gene. The CDR3 length is 15 residues.